Shown below are 10 T cell receptor beta chains from a single sample sequenced in a study of T cell changes during pregnancy in multiple sclerosis. Method: immunoSEQ multiplex PCR; TCRdb's copy keeps in-frame clones and lacks some. The sample carries tens of thousands of clones, around 95% recorded once. The input for sequencing was peripheral blood, taken in the third trimester of pregnancy. The source is a female donor in good health, enrolled as a control in a pregnancy study.

CDR3 loop: CASSYPSGSSYNEQFF. DNA of the CDR3: TGTGCCAGCAGTTACCCTAGCGGGAGCTCCTACAATGAGCAGTTCTTC. The chain links TRBV6-5 to TRBJ2-1; 10 nucleotides agree with TRBD2. The junction had 1 base not matched to a gene; V was cut back by 2 bases and J by 0 bases. There are 16 residues in the CDR3. Germline CDR1 MNHEY, CDR2 SVGAGI.

This clone was seen only a few times. The J gene is TRBJ1-1, the V gene TRBV14, with TRBD1 matching 7 bases. This CDR3 has 14 residues. CDR1 SGHDN and CDR2 FVKESK come from the germline V gene. V lost 0 bases and J lost 5; bases outside the gene matches: 3. The CDR3 spells CASSQEARGTEAFF. CDR3 in DNA: TGTGCCAGCAGCCAAGAGGCCAGGGGGACTGAAGCTTTCTTT. Based on the CDR3 plus reference TRBV14 and TRBJ1-1, the full variable domain is EAGVTQFPSHSVIEKGQTVTLRCDPISGHDNLYWYRRVMGKEIKFLLHFVKESKQDESGMPNNRFLAERTGGTYSTLKVQPAELEDSGVYFCASSQEARGTEAFFGQGTRLTVV.

This chain joins TRBV27 and TRBJ1-3; tentatively, D is TRBD1 (6 bases). CDR1 and CDR2 from the germline V gene are MNHEY and SMNVEV (reference sequence). The CDR3 runs to 17 residues. Trimming took 5 bases from V and 0 from J, leaving 17 bases between them. CDR3: CASSPSGGPSSGNTIYF. Here the CDR3 DNA reads TGTGCCAGCAGTCCCTCGGGGGGCCCTAGCTCTGGAAACACCATATATTTT.

This rearrangement joins TRBV6-6 to TRBJ1-2; D perhaps matches TRBD1 (5 bases). Germline CDR1 is MNHNY and CDR2 is SVGAGI (reference sequence). The CDR3 is 12 residues long. V was pared by 5 bases and J by 5 bases, with 9 bases between. The chain's CDR3 is CASSIRQYGYTF. The CDR3 DNA follows: TGTGCCAGCAGTATCCGACAGTATGGCTACACCTTC.

In nucleotides, the CDR3 is TGTGCCAGCAGTTTATCCGGGGGGCCCGCTTCCGAGCAGTACTTC. Protein sequence: CASSLSGGPASEQYF. The J gene is TRBJ2-7, the V gene TRBV28; D may be TRBD2 (7 bases). The CDR3 spans 15 residues. With 1 base removed from V and 6 bases from J, the gap between germline ends came to 16 bases. The germline V gene encodes CDR1 MDHEN and CDR2 SYDVKM.

The J gene is TRBJ2-2, the V gene TRBV5-8; D gene uncertain. V lost 0 bases and J 2 bases, leaving 11 bases between the germline ends. The length of the CDR3 is 16 residues. Per germline, CDR1 SGHTS and CDR2 YDEGEE. In DNA, the CDR3 is TGTGCCAGCAGCTTGGCAATTTCCAGAAACACCGGGGAGCTGTTTTTT. Its protein is CASSLAISRNTGELFF.

The chain has TRBV7-6 and TRBJ2-7; tentative D call: TRBD1 (6 bases). Germline lookup yields CDR1 SGHVS and CDR2 FNYEAQ. The V and J ends lost 4 bases and 9 bases respectively, with 22 bases between them. This CDR3 has 15 amino acids. The CDR3 loop is CASSSLAGAQGGQYF. As DNA, the CDR3 is TGTGCCAGCAGCTCCTTAGCAGGGGCGCAGGGTGGGCAGTACTTC.

The chain carries TRBV14 and TRBJ2-2; D might be TRBD1 (6 bases). Trimming stripped 3 bases from V and 4 bases from J, with 12 bases between. The CDR3 sequence is 15 residues long. Germline V gene data show CDR1 as SGHDN and CDR2 as FVKESK. CDR3 DNA: TGTGCCAGCAGCCAGAGAGACAGGCCCACCGGGGAGCTGTTTTTT. Its translation is CASSQRDRPTGELFF.

The rearrangement uses TRBV6-5 and TRBJ1-1, with D possibly TRBD1 on 6 matching bases. Per germline, CDR1 MNHEY and CDR2 SVGAGI. The CDR3 runs to 14 residues. Trimming took 5 bases from V and 9 from J, leaving 19 bases between them. The CDR3 sequence: CASSEGTRQRKAFF. In nucleotides, the CDR3 is TGTGCCAGCAGTGAAGGGACACGGCAGAGGAAAGCTTTCTTT.

The chain links TRBV5-1 to TRBJ2-7; tentatively, D is TRBD1 (6 bases). The CDR3 runs 14 residues. From germline, CDR1 is SGHRS and CDR2 YFSETQ. The V and J ends lost 1 base and 2 bases respectively, with 10 bases between them. The CDR3 DNA follows: TGCGCCAGCAGCTTGCAGGGGCTACCCTACGAGCAGTACTTC. This codes for CASSLQGLPYEQYF.